This TCR beta chain was identified in a study of shared T cell receptors in the human thymus (dated by TCRdb to the early 2020s). Some background on the complete study: The study examined how self-reactive, shared T-cell receptor alpha chains are generated in the human thymus.

The library was generated by the immunoSEQ multiplex PCR assay. Held by TCRdb, this immuneACCESS table contains in-frame sequences only and omits some clones. Under half of the omission traces to an unresolved V gene where checked; the cause of the rest is unknown. The sample has hundreds of thousands of clones on record, 88% of them singletons. Of the sample, over 0.008% falls within the top ten clones. With regard to this clone: Its target antigen remains unknown. Base qualities are not provided; no much larger clone lies one nucleotide away.

At the junction V is shortened by 4 bases and J by 1 base; bases outside the gene matches: 7. The CDR3, cysteine through phenylalanine, is 16 amino acids long. Only CDR3 DNA is held: 48 bases, read in frame from base 1. CDR1 GTSNPN and CDR2 SVGIG are derived from the germline V gene (reference sequence). The same sample was also studied in work on human thymus T cells. As described in the second report: The donors were immunologically healthy infants in Finland who had open corrective cardiac surgery for congenital heart defects. Thymus tissue was collected as surgical resects that were removed during corrective cardiac surgery. Usage of V and J gene segments appeared to be biased in both the thymic and the peripheral blood repertoires. The related research reported highly overlapping thymic TCR repertoires among unrelated individuals. The study used under 10 infant thymus samples plus four related peripheral blood samples to characterize TCR alpha and beta repertoires. Donor ages ranged from about 6 to 250 days, and the cohort comprised about six male and two female infants. Thymocytes were released mechanically from tissue and stored at -70 °C as pellets of roughly 9.5-31 million cells. A QIAsymphony instrument was used to extract genomic DNA from frozen cell pellets. The immunoSEQ multiplex PCR assay was used to amplify the TCRB and TCRAD loci from a standardized amount of quality-controlled genomic DNA. The amplicons covered the V(D)J region and were long enough to include the CDR3 and to identify the V and J genes. Through the commercial immunoSEQ service, the amplicons were sequenced on an Illumina platform. Primer bias and sequencing errors were corrected as previously described, and TCRAD and TCRB definitions were based on the IMGT database. immunoSEQ Analyzer 3.0 and VDJTools were used for repertoire analysis, which covered basic statistics, V/J segment usage, diversity estimates, rarefaction and pairwise overlap. Diversity was estimated with Chao1, ChaoE, Efron-Thisted, Shannon and inverse Simpson indices, and also on datasets down-sampled to the smallest sample. For repertoire overlap, CDR3 nucleotide sequence, V gene and J gene had to match strictly, and clustering was done by Jaccard-based multidimensional scaling. On average, roughly 810,000 unique TCRB clonotypes were obtained from thymus samples, compared with roughly 89,000 from blood samples.

This chain is built from TRBV30 and TRBJ2-6; TRBD2 matches 7 bases in the middle. The sequencing sample was made of thymocytes. The sequence was collected from a boy younger than two with a congenital heart defect. Donor details come from another sample of the same person, matched by shared clones. The bases are TGTGCCTGGACCGAGGAGGGAGGGTCTGGGGCCAACGTCCTGACTTTC. It translates as CAWTEEGGSGANVLTF.